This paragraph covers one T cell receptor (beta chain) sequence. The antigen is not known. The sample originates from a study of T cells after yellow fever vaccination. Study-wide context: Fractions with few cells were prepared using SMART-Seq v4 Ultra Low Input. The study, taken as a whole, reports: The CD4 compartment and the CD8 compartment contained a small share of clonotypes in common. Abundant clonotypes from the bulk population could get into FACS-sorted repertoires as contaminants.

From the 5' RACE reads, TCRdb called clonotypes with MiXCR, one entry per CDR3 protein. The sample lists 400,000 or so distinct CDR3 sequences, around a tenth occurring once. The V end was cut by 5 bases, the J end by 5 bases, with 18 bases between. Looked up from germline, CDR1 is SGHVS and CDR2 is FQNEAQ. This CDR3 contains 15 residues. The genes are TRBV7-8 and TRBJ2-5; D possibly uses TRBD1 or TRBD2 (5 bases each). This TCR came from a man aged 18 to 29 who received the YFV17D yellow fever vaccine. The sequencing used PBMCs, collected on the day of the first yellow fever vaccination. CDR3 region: CASSLGPPKGETQYF. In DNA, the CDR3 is TGTGCCAGCAGCCTGGGACCACCGAAGGGGGAGACCCAGTACTTC.